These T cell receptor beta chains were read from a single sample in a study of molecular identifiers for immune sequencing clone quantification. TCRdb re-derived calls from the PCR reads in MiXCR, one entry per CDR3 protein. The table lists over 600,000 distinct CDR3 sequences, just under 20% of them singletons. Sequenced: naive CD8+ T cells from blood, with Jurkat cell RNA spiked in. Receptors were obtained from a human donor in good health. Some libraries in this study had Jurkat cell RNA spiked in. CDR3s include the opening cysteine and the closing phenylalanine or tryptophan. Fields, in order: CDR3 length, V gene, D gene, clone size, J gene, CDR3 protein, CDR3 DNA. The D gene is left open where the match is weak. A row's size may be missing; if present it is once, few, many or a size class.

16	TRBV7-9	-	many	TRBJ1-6	CASSDSPAAARSPLHF	TGTGCCAGCAGCGACAGCCCCGCCGCCGCGCGATCACCCCTCCACTTT
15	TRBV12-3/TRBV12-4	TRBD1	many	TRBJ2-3	CASSLGDSSTDTQYF	TGTGCCAGCAGTTTAGGGGACAGTAGCACAGATACGCAGTATTTT
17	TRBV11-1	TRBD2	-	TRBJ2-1	CASSQQGLAEMANEQFF	TGTGCCAGCAGCCAGCAGGGACTAGCGGAAATGGCGAATGAGCAGTTCTTC
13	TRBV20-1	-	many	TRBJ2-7	CSARETYSYEQYF	TGCAGTGCTAGAGAGACATACTCCTACGAGCAGTACTTC
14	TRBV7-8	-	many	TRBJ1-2	CASSFLMDPYGYTF	TGTGCCAGCAGCTTTTTGATGGACCCCTATGGCTACACCTTC
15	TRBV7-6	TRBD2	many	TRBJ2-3	CASRLTSGSRDTQYF	TGTGCCAGCAGGCTGACTAGCGGGAGCAGAGATACGCAGTATTTT
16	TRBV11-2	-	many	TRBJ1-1	CASSLAGVLTNTEAFF	TGTGCCAGCAGCTTAGCGGGGGTTTTGACCAACACTGAAGCTTTCTTT
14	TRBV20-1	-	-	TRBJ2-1	CSARVEGSYNEQFF	TGCAGTGCTAGAGTGGAAGGCTCCTACAATGAGCAGTTCTTC
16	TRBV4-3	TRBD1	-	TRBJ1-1	CASSQDSGGWNTEAFF	TGCGCCAGCAGCCAAGATTCAGGGGGATGGAACACTGAAGCTTTCTTT
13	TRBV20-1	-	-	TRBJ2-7	CSARVGRVDEQYF	TGCAGTGCTAGAGTTGGCAGGGTGGACGAGCAGTACTTC
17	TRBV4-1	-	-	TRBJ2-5	CASSHDPIRDGRETQYF	TGCGCCAGCAGCCACGACCCTATTAGGGATGGGAGAGAGACCCAGTACTTC
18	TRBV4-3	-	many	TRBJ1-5	CASSQDPPGENSNQPQHF	TGCGCCAGCAGCCAAGATCCACCGGGAGAGAATAGCAATCAGCCCCAGCATTTT
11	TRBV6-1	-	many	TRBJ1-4	CASSEGGKLFF	TGTGCCAGCAGTGAAGGAGGAAAACTGTTTTTT
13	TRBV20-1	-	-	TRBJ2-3	CSADSWSTDTRYF	TGCAGTGCAGACAGCTGGAGCACAGATACGCGGTATTTT
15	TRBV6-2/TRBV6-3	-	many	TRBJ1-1	CASTHWDKMNTEAFF	TGTGCCAGCACACACTGGGACAAAATGAACACTGAAGCTTTCTTT
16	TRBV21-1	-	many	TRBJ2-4	CASSKGTELAKNIQYF	TGTGCCAGCAGCAAAGGGACAGAGCTAGCCAAAAACATTCAGTACTTC
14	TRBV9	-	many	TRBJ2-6	CASSSLPGANVLTF	TGTGCCAGCAGCTCTCTCCCTGGGGCCAACGTCCTGACTTTC
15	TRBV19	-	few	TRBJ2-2	CASSIEGLQTGELFF	TGTGCCAGTAGTATAGAGGGGCTCCAGACCGGGGAGCTGTTTTTT
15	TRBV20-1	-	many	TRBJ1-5	CSADTGGMSNQPQHF	TGCAGTGCGGATACAGGTGGAATGAGCAATCAGCCCCAGCATTTT
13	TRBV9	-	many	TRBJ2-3	CASTRTYGDTQYF	TGTGCCAGCACCAGGACGTACGGAGATACGCAGTATTTT
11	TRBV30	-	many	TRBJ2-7	CAWSPSVEQYF	TGTGCCTGGAGTCCTTCAGTCGAGCAGTACTTC
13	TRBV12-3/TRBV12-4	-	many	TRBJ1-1	CASRGAELPEAFF	TGTGCCAGCAGGGGAGCAGAACTCCCTGAAGCTTTCTTT
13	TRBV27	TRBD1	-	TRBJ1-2	CASSLTGGWGHTF	TGTGCCAGCAGTTTGACAGGGGGCTGGGGCCACACCTTC